This record concerns one TCR beta chain sequence. In germline, CDR1 is KGHDR, CDR2 SFDVKD. This CDR3 region has 20 residues. V was pared by 3 bases and J by 6 bases, with 19 bases of the junction left unmatched. As handled by the study authors: Amplified reference gene primers provided the basis for estimating nucleated cell counts. This table comes from immunoSEQ multiplex PCR, and its TCRdb copy is limited to in-frame clones, with some not included. Clonal size and the V and J genes are those of that table, whereas D and trimming came from the DNA. Among roughly 85,000 clones listed, more than 80% were seen once. This record belongs to a study of blood T cell repertoires in COVID-19. Study-wide background: There were acute and convalescent COVID-19 samples, and they came from the United States, Italy and Spain. PBMCs, B-cell-depleted T cells, or T cells were the source of the cDNA or gDNA that made up the material.

The genes are TRBV24-1 and TRBJ2-3; 11 nucleotides match TRBD1. The sample was peripheral blood. The source of this sequence is a man in his fifties or sixties with active or convalescent COVID-19. This CDR3 reads CATSDPNGQGAQGFTDTQYF. Written as DNA, the CDR3 is TGTGCCACCAGTGATCCCAACGGACAGGGGGCGCAAGGATTCACGGATACGCAGTATTTT.